Following are 8 T cell receptor beta chains from one sample sequenced in a study of T cells in narcolepsy. Libraries were prepared by immunoSEQ multiplex PCR; TCRdb keeps only in-frame clonotypes and omits some of them. The data show about 25,000 clones, around 85% seen once. The source material was CD45RA- memory CD4+ T cells from PBMCs. Every receptor here comes from a human donor with narcolepsy.

The chain is built from TRBV27 and TRBJ2-7; D uncertain. This CDR3 is built from 16 residues. V was cut by 0 bases and J by 2 bases, with 14 bases left in between. The germline V gene encodes CDR1 MNHEY and CDR2 SMNVEV (reference sequence). The CDR3 sequence: CASSLSTGPWPYEQYF. CDR3 bases: TGTGCCAGCAGTTTATCAACCGGACCATGGCCCTACGAGCAGTACTTC.

V and J are TRBV5-1 and TRBJ2-7; D may be TRBD1 (6 bases). CDR1 is SGHRS and CDR2 is YFSETQ in the germline V gene. Trimming took 4 bases from V and 3 from J, leaving 11 bases between them. The CDR3 has 13 residues. The CDR3 region is CASSLQGGYEQYF. For the CDR3, the DNA is TGCGCCAGCAGCCTACAGGGTGGCTACGAGCAGTACTTC.

This clone was seen more than once but under ten times. The V call is TRBV9, the J call TRBJ2-5, with 12 bases fitting TRBD2. The germline gives CDR1 SGDLS, CDR2 YYNGEE. V shed 0 bases and J 9 bases; nucleotides not matched to a gene: 15. This CDR3 comprises 18 residues. The CDR3 here is CASSVESGLAGGFVAQYF. The CDR3 region has the DNA TGTGCCAGCAGCGTAGAGTCCGGTCTAGCGGGAGGGTTCGTGGCCCAGTACTTC.

The chain combines TRBV2 with TRBJ1-5, with 8 bases aligning to TRBD1. V trimming: 6 bases; J trimming: 0 bases; junction bases outside the gene matches: 4. Germline V gene data show CDR1 as SNHLY and CDR2 as FYNNEI. CDR3 size: 15 residues. The CDR3 here is CASSLDRGSNQPQHF. As DNA, the CDR3 is TGTGCCAGCAGCCTCGACAGGGGTAGCAATCAGCCCCAGCATTTT.

V gene TRBV12-5 combines with J gene TRBJ1-2, with D uncertain. The germline V gene has CDR1 LGHNT and CDR2 FRNRAP. V was trimmed by 2 bases and J by 1 base, leaving 17 bases between them. CDR3 size: 17 residues. Here the CDR3 DNA reads TGTGCTAGTGGTTTGCCCCTCGGACGGCTCAATAACTATGGCTACACCTTC. Translating it yields CASGLPLGRLNNYGYTF.

The chain uses TRBV2 and TRBJ2-5, with D unclear. Trimming removed 2 bases at V and 1 base at J, with 11 bases between. The CDR3 is made up of 15 amino acids. Germline V CDR1 and CDR2: SNHLY, FYNNEI. Written as DNA, the CDR3 is TGTGCCAGCAGTGAAAGCCGGGCGCTCCAAGAGACCCAGTACTTC. It encodes CASSESRALQETQYF.

The chain couples TRBV7-2 to TRBJ1-2, with 8 bases identical to TRBD1. Germline CDR1 is SGHTA and CDR2 is FQGNSA. Unmatched junction bases numbered 4, after V lost 4 bases and J lost 6 bases. There are 13 residues in the CDR3. The CDR3 here is CASSSRGQHGYTF. The CDR3, as DNA: TGTGCCAGCAGCTCCAGGGGGCAACATGGCTACACCTTC.

V usage is TRBV6-1 and J usage is TRBJ2-7, with TRBD2 as a possible D gene (5 bases). Trimming took off 4 bases at V and 3 bases at J, with 10 bases between the two ends. Germline V lookup: CDR1 MNHNS, CDR2 SASEGT. The CDR3 contains 13 residues. The CDR3 nucleotides read TGTGCCAGCAGTGTGGCAGACTACTACGAGCAGTACTTC. As protein: CASSVADYYEQYF.